The clone carrying this TCR beta chain was seen more than once but under ten times. This specimen belongs to a study of blood T cell repertoires in COVID-19. Original processing methods: Nucleated cell number was recorded as an estimate derived from reference gene primer amplification. Produced via immunoSEQ multiplex PCR; TCRdb's table is partial and in-frame only. That table furnishes V, J and clone size, whereas the DNA furnished D and trimming. The sample shows 150,000 to 180,000 clones, approximately 73% of them seen only once. V lost 6 bases, J lost 3 bases, and 8 bases stayed unmatched. Germline V gene sequence: CDR1 MNHEY, CDR2 SMNVEV (reference sequence). The CDR3 is 16 amino acids.

The sample comprised peripheral blood. The TCR sequence derives from a woman aged 80 or over with acute or convalescent COVID-19. The chain recombines TRBV27 with TRBJ2-7, with TRBD2 matching over 13 bases. The CDR3 DNA sequence: TGTGCCAGCAGAGTGGGACTAGCGGGAACTTACTACGAGCAGTACTTC. This sequence encodes CASRVGLAGTYYEQYF.